This TCR beta chain was obtained from a study of technical replicates of blood from several donors. Sequencing was performed with immunoSEQ multiplex PCR; in TCRdb, only in-frame clones are kept and a portion is missing. The sample records about 84,000 clones, 97% being singletons. J gave up 3 bases and V 0 bases, and 6 bases lay outside the gene matches. This CDR3 has 16 amino acids. Germline-derived CDR1 and CDR2 are SGHVS and FQNEAQ. The specimen sequenced was T cells isolated from PBMCs. The receptor was isolated from a human donor in good health. V and J are TRBV7-8 and TRBJ2-7, with TRBD1 matching over 9 bases. CDR3 nucleotide sequence: TGTGCCAGCAGCTTAGCCCGGACAGGGGTCAACTACGAGCAGTACTTC. Protein: CASSLARTGVNYEQYF.